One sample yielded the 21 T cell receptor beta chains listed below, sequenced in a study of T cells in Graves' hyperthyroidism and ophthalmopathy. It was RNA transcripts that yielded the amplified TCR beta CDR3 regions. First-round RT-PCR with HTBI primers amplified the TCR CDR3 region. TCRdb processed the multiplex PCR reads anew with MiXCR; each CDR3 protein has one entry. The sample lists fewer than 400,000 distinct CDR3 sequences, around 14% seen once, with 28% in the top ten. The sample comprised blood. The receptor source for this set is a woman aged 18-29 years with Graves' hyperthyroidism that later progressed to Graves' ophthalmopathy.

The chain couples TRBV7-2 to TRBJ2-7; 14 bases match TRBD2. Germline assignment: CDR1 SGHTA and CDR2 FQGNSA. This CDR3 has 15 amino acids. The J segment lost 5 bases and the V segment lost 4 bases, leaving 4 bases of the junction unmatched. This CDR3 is CASSSGLAGGHEQYF. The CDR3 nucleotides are TGTGCCAGCAGCTCTGGACTAGCGGGAGGCCACGAGCAGTACTTC.

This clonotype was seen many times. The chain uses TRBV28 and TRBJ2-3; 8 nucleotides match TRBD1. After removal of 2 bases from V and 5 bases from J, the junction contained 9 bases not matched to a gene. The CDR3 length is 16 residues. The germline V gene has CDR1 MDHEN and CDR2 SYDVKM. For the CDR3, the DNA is TGTGCCAGCAGTTTAGGCGTCAGGGGGCGGGGAGATACGCAGTATTTT. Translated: CASSLGVRGRGDTQYF.

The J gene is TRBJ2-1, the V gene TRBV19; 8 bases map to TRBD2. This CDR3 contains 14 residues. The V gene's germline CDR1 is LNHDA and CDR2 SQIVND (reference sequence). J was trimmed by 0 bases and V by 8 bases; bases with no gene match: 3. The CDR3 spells CASERESSYNEQFF. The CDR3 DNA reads TGTGCCAGTGAGCGGGAGAGCTCCTACAATGAGCAGTTCTTC.

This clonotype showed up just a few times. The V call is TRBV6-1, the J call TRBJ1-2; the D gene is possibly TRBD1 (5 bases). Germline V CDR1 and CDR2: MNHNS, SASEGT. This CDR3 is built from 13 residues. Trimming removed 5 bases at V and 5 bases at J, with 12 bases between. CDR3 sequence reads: CASSQRDSYGYTF. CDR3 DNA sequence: TGTGCCAGCAGTCAACGGGACTCTTATGGCTACACCTTC.

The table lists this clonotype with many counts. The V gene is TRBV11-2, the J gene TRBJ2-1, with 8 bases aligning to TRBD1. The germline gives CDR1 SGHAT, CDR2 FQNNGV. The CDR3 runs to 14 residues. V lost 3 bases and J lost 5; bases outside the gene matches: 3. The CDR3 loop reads CASSLDRADNEQFF. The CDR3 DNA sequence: TGTGCCAGCAGCTTGGACAGGGCAGACAATGAGCAGTTCTTC.

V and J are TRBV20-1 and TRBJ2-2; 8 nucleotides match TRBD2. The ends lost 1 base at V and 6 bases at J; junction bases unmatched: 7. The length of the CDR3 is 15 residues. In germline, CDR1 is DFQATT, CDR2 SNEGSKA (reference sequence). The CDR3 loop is CSARVGRALAGELFF. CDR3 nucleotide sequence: TGCAGTGCTAGAGTCGGGAGGGCCTTGGCCGGGGAGCTGTTTTTT.

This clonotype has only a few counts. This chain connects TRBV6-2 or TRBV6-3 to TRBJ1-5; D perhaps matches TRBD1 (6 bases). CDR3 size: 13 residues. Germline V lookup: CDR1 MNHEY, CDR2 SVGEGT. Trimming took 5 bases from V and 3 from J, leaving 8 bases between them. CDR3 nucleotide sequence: TGTGCCAGCAGTATGGGGGCCAATCAGCCCCAGCATTTT. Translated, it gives CASSMGANQPQHF.

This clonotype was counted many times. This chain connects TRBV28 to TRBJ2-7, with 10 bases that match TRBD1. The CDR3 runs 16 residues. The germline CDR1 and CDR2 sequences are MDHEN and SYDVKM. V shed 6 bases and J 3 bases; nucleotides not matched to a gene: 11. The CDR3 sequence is CASSSTPGQGYYEQYF. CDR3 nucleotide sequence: TGTGCCAGCAGCTCAACCCCGGGACAGGGGTACTACGAGCAGTACTTC. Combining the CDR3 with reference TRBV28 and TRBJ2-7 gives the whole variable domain DVKVTQSSRYLVKRTGEKVFLECVQDMDHENMFWYRQDPGLGLRLIYFSYDVKMKEKGDIPEGYSVSREKKERFSLILESASTNQTSMYLCASSSTPGQGYYEQYFGPGTRLTVT.

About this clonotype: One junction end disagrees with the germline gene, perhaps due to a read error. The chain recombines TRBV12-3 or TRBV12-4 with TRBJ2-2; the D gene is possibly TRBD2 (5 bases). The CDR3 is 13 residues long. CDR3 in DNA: TGTGCCGGCAGCGAGGGAGTTACCGGGGAGCCGTTTTTT. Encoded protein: CAGSEGVTGEPFF.

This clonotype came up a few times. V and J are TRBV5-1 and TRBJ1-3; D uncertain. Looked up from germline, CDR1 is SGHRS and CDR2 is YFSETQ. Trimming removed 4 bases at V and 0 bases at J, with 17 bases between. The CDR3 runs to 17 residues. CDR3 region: CASSLGEALGSGNTIYF. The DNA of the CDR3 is TGCGCCAGCAGCCTGGGAGAGGCCTTGGGCTCTGGAAACACCATATATTTT.

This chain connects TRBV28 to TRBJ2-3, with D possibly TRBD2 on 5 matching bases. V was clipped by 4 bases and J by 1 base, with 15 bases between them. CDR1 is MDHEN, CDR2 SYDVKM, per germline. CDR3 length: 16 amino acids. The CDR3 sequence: CASSSLRLSGTDTQYF. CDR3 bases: TGTGCCAGCAGTTCCCTCCGGCTTAGCGGCACAGATACGCAGTATTTT. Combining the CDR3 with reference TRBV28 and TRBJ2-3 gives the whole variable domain DVKVTQSSRYLVKRTGEKVFLECVQDMDHENMFWYRQDPGLGLRLIYFSYDVKMKEKGDIPEGYSVSREKKERFSLILESASTNQTSMYLCASSSLRLSGTDTQYFGPGTRLTVL.

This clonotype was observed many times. The CDR3 DNA sequence: TGTGCCAGCAGCCCAGGCCCCGAGGGGAGTTCGCAGTATTTT. Residues: CASSPGPEGSSQYF. The chain uses TRBV11-2 and TRBJ2-3; D possibly matches TRBD1 or TRBD2 (5 bases each). Germline V gene data show CDR1 as SGHAT and CDR2 as FQNNGV. CDR3 length: 14 amino acids. V lost 5 bases to trimming and J lost 10 bases, with 19 bases between them.

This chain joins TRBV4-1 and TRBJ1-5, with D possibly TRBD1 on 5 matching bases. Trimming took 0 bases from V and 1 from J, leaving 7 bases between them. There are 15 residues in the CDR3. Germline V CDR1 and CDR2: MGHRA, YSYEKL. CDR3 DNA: TGCGCCAGCAGCCAAGAATGGGGCAGCAATCAGCCCCAGCATTTT. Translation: CASSQEWGSNQPQHF.

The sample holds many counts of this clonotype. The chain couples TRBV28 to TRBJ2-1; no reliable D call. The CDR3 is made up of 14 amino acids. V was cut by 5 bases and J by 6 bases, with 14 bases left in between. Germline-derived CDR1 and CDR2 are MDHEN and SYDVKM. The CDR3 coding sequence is TGTGCCAGCAGTGGGGATAGCTTGATCAATGAGCAGTTCTTC. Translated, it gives CASSGDSLINEQFF.

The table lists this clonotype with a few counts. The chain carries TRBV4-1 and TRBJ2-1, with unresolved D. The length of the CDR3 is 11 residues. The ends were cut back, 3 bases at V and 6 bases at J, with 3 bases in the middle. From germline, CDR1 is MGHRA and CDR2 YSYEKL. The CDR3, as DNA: TGCGCCAGCAGCCATTCCAATGAGCAGTTCTTC. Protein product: CASSHSNEQFF.

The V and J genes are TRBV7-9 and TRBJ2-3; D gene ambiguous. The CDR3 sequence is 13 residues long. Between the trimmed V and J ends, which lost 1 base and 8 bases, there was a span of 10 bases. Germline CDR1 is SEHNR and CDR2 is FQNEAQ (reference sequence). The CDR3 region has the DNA TGTGCCAGCAGCTTAGGCTGGAGTGGTACGCAGTATTTT. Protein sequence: CASSLGWSGTQYF.

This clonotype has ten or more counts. DNA for the CDR3: TGCAGTGCTAGAGGTGTAGAGACCCAGTACTTC. Protein product: CSARGVETQYF. This chain links TRBV20-1 with TRBJ2-5, with D hard to call. The germline gives CDR1 DFQATT, CDR2 SNEGSKA (reference sequence). This CDR3 is 11 amino acids long. Trimming took 1 base from V and 4 from J, leaving 4 bases between them.

The CDR3 is CASSHGLAGVITGELFF. The DNA for the CDR3 is TGCGCCAGCAGCCACGGACTAGCGGGAGTTATCACCGGGGAGCTGTTTTTT. The gene calls are TRBV4-1 and TRBJ2-2; 13 bases agree with TRBD2. The CDR3 covers 17 residues. Trimming removed 3 bases from V and 4 bases from J; junction bases left unmatched: 5. Per the germline V gene, CDR1 is MGHRA and CDR2 is YSYEKL.

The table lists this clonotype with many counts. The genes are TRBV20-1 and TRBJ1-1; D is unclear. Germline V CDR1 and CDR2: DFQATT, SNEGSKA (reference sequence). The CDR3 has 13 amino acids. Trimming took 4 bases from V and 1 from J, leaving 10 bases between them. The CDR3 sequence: CSATGRSNTEAFF. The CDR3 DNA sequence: TGCAGTGCTACCGGACGGTCGAACACTGAAGCTTTCTTT.

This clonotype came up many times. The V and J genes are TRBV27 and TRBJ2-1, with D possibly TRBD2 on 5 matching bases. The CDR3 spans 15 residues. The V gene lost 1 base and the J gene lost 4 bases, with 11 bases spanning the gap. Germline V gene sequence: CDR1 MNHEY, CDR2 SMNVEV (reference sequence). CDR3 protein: CASSLFGETYNEQFF. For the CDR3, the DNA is TGTGCCAGCAGTTTATTCGGGGAGACATACAATGAGCAGTTCTTC.

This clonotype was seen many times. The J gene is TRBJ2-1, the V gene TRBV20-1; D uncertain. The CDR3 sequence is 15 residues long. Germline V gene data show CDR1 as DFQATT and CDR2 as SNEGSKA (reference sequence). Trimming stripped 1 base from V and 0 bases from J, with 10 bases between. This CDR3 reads CSARGAAYSYNEQFF. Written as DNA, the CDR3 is TGCAGTGCTAGAGGTGCGGCTTACTCCTACAATGAGCAGTTCTTC.